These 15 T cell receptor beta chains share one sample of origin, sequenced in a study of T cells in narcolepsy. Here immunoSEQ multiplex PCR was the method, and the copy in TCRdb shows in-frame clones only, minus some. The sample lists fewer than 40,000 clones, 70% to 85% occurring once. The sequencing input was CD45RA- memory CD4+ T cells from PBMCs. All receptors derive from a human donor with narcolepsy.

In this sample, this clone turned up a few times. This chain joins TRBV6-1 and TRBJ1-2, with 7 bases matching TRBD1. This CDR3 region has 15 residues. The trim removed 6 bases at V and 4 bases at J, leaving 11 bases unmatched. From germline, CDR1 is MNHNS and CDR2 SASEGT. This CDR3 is CASRSSRDSFYGYTF. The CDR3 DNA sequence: TGTGCCAGCAGGTCAAGCCGGGACAGCTTCTATGGCTACACCTTC.

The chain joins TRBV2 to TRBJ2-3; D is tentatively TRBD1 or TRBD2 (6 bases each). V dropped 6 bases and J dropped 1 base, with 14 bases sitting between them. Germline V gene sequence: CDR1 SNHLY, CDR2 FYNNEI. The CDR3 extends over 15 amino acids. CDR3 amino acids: CASRETGGGTDTQYF. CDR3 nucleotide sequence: TGTGCCAGCAGAGAAACCGGGGGCGGCACAGATACGCAGTATTTT.

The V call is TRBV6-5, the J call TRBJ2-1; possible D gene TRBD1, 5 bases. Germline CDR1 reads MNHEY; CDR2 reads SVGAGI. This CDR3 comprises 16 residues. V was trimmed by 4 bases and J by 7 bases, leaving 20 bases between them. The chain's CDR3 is CASSFFRSGNRNEQFF. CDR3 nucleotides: TGTGCCAGCAGTTTTTTTCGCTCAGGGAATAGAAATGAGCAGTTCTTC.

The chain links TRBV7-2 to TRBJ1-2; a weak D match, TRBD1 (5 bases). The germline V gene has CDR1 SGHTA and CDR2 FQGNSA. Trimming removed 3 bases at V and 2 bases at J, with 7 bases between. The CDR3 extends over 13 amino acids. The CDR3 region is CASSFGTNYGYTF. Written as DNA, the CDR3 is TGTGCCAGCAGCTTTGGGACCAACTATGGCTACACCTTC.

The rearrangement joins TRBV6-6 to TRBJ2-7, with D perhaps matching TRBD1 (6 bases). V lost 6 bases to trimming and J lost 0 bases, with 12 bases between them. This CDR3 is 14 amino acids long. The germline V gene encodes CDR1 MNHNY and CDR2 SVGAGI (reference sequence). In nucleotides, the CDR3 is TGTGCCAGCAGAAGGGACATCGACTCCTACGAGCAGTACTTC. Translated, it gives CASRRDIDSYEQYF.

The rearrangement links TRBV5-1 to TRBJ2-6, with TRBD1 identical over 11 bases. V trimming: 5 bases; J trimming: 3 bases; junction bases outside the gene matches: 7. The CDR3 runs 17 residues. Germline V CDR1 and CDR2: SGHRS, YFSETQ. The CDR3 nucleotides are TGCGCCAGCAGACCAGGACAGGGGGCTTATGGGGCCAACGTCCTGACTTTC. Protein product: CASRPGQGAYGANVLTF.

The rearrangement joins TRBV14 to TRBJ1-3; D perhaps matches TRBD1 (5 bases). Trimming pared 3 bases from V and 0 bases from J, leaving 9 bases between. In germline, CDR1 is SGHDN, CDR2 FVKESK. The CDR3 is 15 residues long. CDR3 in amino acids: CASSQGRVSGNTIYF. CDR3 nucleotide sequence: TGTGCCAGCAGCCAGGGACGGGTCTCTGGAAACACCATATATTTT.

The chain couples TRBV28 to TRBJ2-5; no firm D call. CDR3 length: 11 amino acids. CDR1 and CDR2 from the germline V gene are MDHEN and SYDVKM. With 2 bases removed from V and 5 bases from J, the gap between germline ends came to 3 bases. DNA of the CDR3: TGTGCCAGCAGTTTAATGGAGACCCAGTACTTC. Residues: CASSLMETQYF.

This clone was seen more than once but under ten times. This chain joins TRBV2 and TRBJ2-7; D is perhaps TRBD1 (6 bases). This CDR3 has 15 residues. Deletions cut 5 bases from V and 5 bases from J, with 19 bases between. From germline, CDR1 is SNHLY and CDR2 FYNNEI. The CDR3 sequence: CASSLGGTGHDEQYV. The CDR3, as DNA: TGTGCCAGCAGTTTAGGGGGAACAGGGCATGACGAGCAGTACGTC.

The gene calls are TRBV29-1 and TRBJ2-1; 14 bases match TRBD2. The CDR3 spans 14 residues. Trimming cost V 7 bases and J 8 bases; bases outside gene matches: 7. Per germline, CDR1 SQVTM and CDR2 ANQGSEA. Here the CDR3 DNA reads TGCAGCGCCAAGACTAGCGGGGGGGCCCATGAGCAGTTCTTC. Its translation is CSAKTSGGAHEQFF.

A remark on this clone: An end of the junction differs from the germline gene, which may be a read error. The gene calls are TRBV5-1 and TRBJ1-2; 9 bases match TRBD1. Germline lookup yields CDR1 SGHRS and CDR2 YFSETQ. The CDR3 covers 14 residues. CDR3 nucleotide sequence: TGCGCCAGCAGCACGAGGACAGGGGATCCGGGTGCCCTCTTC. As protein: CASSTRTGDPGALF.

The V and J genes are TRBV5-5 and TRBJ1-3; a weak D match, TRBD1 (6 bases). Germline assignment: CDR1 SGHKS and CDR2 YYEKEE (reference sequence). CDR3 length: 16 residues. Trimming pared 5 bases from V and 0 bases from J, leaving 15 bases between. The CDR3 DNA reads TGTGCCAGCAGTCCAACTACAGGGAGCTCTGGAAACACCATATATTTT. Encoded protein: CASSPTTGSSGNTIYF.

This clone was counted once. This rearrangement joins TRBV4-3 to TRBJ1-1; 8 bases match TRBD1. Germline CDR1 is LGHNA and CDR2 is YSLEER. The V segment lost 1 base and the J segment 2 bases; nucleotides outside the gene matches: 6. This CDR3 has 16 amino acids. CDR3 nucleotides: TGCGCCAGCAGCCAAGCAGGGGGCATTGGAAACACTGAAGCTTTCTTT. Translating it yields CASSQAGGIGNTEAFF.

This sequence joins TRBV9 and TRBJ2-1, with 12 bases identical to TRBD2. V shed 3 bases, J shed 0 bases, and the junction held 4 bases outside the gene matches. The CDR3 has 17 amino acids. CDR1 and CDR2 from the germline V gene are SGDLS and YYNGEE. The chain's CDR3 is CASSAGLAGSSYNEQFF. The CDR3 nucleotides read TGTGCCAGCAGCGCCGGACTAGCGGGGAGCTCCTACAATGAGCAGTTCTTC.

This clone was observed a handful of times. CDR3 bases: TGTGCCAGCAGCTTAGAAGCAGGGAGGGCCGGAAACACCATATATTTT. This gives the protein CASSLEAGRAGNTIYF. This rearrangement joins TRBV11-2 to TRBJ1-3; perhaps TRBD1 as D (5 bases). V lost 0 bases, J lost 4 bases, and 13 bases lay in between. The length of the CDR3 is 16 residues. CDR1 SGHAT and CDR2 FQNNGV come from the germline V gene. Together with reference TRBV11-2 and TRBJ1-3, the CDR3 gives the full variable domain: EAGVAQSPRYKIIEKRQSVAFWCNPISGHATLYWYQQILGQGPKLLIQFQNNGVVDDSQLPKDRFSAERLKGVDSTLKIQPAKLEDSAVYLCASSLEAGRAGNTIYFGEGSWLTVV.